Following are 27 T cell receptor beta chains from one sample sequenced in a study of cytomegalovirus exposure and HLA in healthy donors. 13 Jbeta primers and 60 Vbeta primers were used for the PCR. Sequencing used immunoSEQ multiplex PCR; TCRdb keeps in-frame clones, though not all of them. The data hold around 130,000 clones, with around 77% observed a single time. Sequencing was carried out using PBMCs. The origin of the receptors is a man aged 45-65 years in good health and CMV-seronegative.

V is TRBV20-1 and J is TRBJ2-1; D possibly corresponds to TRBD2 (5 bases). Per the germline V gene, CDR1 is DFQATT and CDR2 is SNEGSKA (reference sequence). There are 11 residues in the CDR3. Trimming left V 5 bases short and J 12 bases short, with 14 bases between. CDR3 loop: CSASASRSQFF. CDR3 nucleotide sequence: TGCAGTGCTTCGGCTAGCCGGTCGCAGTTCTTC.

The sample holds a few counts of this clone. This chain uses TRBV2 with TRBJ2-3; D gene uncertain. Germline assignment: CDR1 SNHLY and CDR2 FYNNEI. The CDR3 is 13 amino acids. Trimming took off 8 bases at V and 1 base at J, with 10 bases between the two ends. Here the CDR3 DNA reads TGTGCCAGCGACTCCTTGGGCACAGATACGCAGTATTTT. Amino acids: CASDSLGTDTQYF.

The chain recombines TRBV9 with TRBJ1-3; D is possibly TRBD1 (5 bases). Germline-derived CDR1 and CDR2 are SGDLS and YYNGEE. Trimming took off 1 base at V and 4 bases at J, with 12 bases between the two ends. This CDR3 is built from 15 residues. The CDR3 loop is CASSVQGISGNTIYF. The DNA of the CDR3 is TGTGCCAGCAGCGTACAGGGCATATCCGGAAACACCATATATTTT. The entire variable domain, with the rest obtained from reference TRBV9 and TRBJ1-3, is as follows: DSGVTQTPKHLITATGQRVTLRCSPRSGDLSVYWYQQSLDQGLQFLIQYYNGEERAKGNILERFSAQQFPDLHSELNLSSLELGDSALYFCASSVQGISGNTIYFGEGSWLTVV.

The CDR3 sequence: CASKAGGNTIYF. CDR3 bases: TGTGCCAGTAAGGCGGGTGGAAACACCATATATTTT. The chain joins TRBV7-9 to TRBJ1-3; unclear D gene. The germline V gene encodes CDR1 SEHNR and CDR2 FQNEAQ (reference sequence). V lost 9 bases to trimming and J lost 3 bases, with 9 bases between them. CDR3 length: 12 amino acids.

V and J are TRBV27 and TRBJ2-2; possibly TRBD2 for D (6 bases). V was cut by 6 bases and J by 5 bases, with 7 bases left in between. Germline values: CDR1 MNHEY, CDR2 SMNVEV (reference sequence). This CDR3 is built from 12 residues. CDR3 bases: TGTGCCAGCAGACGGGAGACCGGGGAGCTGTTTTTT. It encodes CASRRETGELFF.

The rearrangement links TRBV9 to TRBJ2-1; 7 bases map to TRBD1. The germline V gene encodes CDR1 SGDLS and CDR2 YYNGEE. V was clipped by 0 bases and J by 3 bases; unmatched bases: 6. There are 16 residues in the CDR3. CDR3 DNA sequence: TGTGCCAGCAGCGTAGCATCCGGGACAGACTACAATGAGCAGTTCTTC. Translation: CASSVASGTDYNEQFF.

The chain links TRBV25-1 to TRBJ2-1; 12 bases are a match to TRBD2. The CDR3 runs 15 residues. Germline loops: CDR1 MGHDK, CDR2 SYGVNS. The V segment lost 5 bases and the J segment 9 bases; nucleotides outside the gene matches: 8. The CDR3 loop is CASSSRLAGGCEQFF. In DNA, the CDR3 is TGTGCCAGCAGTTCGAGGCTAGCGGGGGGGTGTGAGCAGTTCTTC.

The CDR3: CAISETRGQGNEQFF. CDR3 DNA sequence: TGTGCCATCAGTGAGACTAGGGGGCAGGGAAATGAGCAGTTCTTC. V gene TRBV10-3 combines with J gene TRBJ2-1, with 7 bases aligning to TRBD1. Looked up from germline, CDR1 is ENHRY and CDR2 is SYGVKD. The CDR3 is 15 residues long. Trimming at V came to 2 bases and at J to 7 bases, leaving 8 bases not matched to a gene.

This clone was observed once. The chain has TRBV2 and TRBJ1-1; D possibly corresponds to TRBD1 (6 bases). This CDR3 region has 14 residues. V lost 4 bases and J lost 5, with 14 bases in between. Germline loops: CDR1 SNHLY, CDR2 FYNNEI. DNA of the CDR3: TGTGCCAGCAGTGGAGGGGGGGGGAAAACTGAAGCTTTCTTT. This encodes CASSGGGGKTEAFF.

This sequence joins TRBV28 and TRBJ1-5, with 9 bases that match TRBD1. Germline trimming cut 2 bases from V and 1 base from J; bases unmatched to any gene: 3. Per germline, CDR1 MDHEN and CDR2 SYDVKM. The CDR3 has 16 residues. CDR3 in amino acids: CASSLRTGVSNQPQHF. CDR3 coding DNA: TGTGCCAGCAGTTTAAGGACAGGGGTAAGCAATCAGCCCCAGCATTTT.

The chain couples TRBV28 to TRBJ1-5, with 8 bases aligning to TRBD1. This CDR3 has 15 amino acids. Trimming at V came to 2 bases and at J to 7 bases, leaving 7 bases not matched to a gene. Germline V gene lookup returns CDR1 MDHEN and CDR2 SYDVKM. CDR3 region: CASSLQGAIRQPQHF. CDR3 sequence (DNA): TGTGCCAGCAGTTTACAGGGGGCTATCAGACAGCCCCAGCATTTT.

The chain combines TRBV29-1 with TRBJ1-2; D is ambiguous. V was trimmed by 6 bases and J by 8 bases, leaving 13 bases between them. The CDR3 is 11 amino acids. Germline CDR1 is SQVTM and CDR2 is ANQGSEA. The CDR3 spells CSVPTGNGYTF. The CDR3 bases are TGCAGCGTGCCCACCGGGAACGGCTACACCTTC.

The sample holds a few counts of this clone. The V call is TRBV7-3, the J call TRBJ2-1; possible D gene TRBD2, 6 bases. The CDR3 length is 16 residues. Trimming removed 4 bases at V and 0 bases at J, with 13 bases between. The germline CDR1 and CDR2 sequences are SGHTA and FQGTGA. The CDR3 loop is CASSSGGINSYNEQFF. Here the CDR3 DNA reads TGTGCCAGCAGCTCTGGGGGGATAAACTCCTACAATGAGCAGTTCTTC.

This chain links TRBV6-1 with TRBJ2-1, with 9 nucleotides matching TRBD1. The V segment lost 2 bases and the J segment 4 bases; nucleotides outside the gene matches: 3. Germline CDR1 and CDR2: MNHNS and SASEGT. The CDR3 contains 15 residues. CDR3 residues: CASSEYGTGYNEQFF. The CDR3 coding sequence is TGTGCCAGCAGTGAATACGGGACAGGGTACAATGAGCAGTTCTTC.

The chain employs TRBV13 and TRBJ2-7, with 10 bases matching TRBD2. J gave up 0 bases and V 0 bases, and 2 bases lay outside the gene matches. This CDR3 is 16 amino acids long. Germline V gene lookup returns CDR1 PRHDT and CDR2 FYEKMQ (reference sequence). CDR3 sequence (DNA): TGTGCCAGCAGCTTAGGAAGCGGGAGGGACTCCTACGAGCAGTACTTC. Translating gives CASSLGSGRDSYEQYF.

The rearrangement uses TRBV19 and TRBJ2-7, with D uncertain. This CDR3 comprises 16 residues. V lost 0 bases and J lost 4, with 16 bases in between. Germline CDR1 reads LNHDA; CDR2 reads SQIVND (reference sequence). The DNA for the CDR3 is TGTGCCAGTAGTATAGATCCCCGGCAGGATCGGTACGAGCAGTACTTC. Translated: CASSIDPRQDRYEQYF.

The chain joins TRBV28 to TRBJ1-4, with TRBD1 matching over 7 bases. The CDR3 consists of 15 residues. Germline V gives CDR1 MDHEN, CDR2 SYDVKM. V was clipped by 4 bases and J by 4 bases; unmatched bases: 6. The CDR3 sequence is CASSSTGQHNEKLFF. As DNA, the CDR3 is TGTGCCAGCAGTTCCACGGGACAGCATAATGAAAAACTGTTTTTT.

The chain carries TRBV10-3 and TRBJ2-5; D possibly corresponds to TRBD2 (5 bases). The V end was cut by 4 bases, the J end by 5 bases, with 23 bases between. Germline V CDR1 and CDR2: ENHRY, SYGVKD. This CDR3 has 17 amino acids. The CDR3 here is CAISGWGGLASEETQYF. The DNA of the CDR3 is TGTGCCATCAGTGGATGGGGTGGGTTAGCGAGCGAGGAGACCCAGTACTTC.

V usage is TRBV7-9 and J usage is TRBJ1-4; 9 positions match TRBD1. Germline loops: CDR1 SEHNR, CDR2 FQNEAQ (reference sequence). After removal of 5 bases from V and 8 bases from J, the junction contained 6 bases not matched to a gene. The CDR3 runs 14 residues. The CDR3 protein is CASSRGQGSEKLFF. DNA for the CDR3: TGTGCCAGCAGCCGGGGACAGGGTTCCGAAAAACTGTTTTTT. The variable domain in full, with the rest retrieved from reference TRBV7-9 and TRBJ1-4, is DTGVSQNPRHKITKRGQNVTFRCDPISEHNRLYWYRQTLGQGPEFLTYFQNEAQLEKSRLLSDRFSAERPKGSFSTLEIQRTEQGDSAMYLCASSRGQGSEKLFFGSGTQLSVL.

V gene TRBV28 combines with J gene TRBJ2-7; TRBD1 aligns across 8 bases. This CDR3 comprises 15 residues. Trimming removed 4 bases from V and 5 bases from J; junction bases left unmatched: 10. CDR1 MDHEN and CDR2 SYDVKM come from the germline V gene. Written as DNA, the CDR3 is TGTGCCAGCAGTTCGGTGGGTGGCAGGGGGCACGAGCAGTACTTC. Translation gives CASSSVGGRGHEQYF. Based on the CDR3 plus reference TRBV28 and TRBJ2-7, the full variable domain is DVKVTQSSRYLVKRTGEKVFLECVQDMDHENMFWYRQDPGLGLRLIYFSYDVKMKEKGDIPEGYSVSREKKERFSLILESASTNQTSMYLCASSSVGGRGHEQYFGPGTRLTVT.

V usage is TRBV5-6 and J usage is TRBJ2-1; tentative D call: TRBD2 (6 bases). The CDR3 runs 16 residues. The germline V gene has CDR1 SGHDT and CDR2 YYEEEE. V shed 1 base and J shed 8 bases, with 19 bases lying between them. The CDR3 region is CASSLILAGTGHEQFF. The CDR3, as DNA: TGTGCCAGCAGCTTGATTTTGGCGGGGACTGGGCATGAGCAGTTCTTC.

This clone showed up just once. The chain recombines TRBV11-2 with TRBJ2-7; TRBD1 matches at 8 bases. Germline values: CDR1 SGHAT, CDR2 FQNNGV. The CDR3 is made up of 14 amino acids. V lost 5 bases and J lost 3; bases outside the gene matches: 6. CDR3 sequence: CASSAITGGYEQYF. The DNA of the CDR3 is TGTGCCAGCAGCGCAATAACAGGGGGCTACGAGCAGTACTTC.

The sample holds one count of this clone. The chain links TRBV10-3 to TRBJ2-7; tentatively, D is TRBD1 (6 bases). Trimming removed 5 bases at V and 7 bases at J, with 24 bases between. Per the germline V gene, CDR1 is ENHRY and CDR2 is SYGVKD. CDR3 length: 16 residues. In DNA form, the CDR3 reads TGTGCCATCAGTCCCCTTACCCCCCGGACAGCCTGGGAGCAGTACTTC. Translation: CAISPLTPRTAWEQYF.

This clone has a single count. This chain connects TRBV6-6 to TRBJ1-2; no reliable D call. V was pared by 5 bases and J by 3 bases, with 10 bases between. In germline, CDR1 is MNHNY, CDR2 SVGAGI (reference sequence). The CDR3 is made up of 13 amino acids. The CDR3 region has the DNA TGTGCCAGCAGTCCCGGGAGGGACTATGGCTACACCTTC. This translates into CASSPGRDYGYTF.

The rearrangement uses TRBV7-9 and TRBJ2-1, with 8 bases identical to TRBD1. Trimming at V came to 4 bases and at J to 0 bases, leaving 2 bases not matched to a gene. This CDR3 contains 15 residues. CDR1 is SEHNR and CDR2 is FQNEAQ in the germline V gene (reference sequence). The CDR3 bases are TGTGCCAGCAGCTCCGGACAGGGCTCCTACAATGAGCAGTTCTTC. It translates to CASSSGQGSYNEQFF.

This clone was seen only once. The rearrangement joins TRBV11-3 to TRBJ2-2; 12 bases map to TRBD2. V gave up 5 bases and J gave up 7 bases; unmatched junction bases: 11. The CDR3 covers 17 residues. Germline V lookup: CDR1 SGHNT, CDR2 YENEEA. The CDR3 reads CASSKSSSGRAHGELFF. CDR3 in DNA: TGTGCCAGCAGCAAAAGCTCTAGCGGGAGGGCCCACGGGGAGCTGTTTTTT. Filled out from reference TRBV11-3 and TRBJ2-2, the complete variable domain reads EAGVVQSPRYKIIEKKQPVAFWCNPISGHNTLYWYLQNLGQGPELLIRYENEEAVDDSQLPKDRFSAERLKGVDSTLKIQPAELGDSAVYLCASSKSSSGRAHGELFFGEGSRLTVL.

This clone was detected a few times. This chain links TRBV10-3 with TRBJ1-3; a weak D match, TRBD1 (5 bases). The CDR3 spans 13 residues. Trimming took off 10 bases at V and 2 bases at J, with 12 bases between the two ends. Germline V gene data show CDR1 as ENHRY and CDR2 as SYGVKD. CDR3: CANSQGTGNTIYF. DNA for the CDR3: TGTGCCAATTCGCAGGGTACTGGAAACACCATATATTTT.